This T cell receptor (beta chain) originates from a study of T cells after posttransplantation cyclophosphamide. Study-level results: Skin or GI-infiltrating T cells shared few TRB sequences with blood.

Profiled with immunoSEQ multiplex PCR; TCRdb holds only in-frame clones, not every one. The table lists roughly 2,700 clones, no singletons, with roughly 32% in the top ten. Busulfan-fludarabine conditioning, marrow transplant, and cyclophosphamide on days +3 and +4 were administered. This clone has at least ten counts. Its specificity is unknown. This sample comprised PBMCs, obtained after allogeneic stem cell transplant with posttransplant cyclophosphamide. This receptor was identified in a female patient in her fifties who received an allogeneic stem cell transplant from a related donor, was CMV-positive, and had no GVHD. Some T cells may be supplied by the graft donor.

The CDR3 is CASSLSRDMGYGYTF. DNA for the CDR3: TGTGCCAGCAGCTTGTCTAGGGACATGGGCTATGGCTACACCTTC. V and J are TRBV7-3 and TRBJ1-2; a possible D gene is TRBD1 (6 bases). The germline CDR1 and CDR2 sequences are SGHTA and FQGTGA. CDR3 size: 15 residues. V was clipped by 3 bases and J by 4 bases, with 15 bases between them.